These 28 T cell receptor beta chains originate from one sample sequenced in a study of cytomegalovirus exposure and HLA in healthy donors. PCR primers comprised 60 Vbeta and 13 Jbeta primers. Generated by immunoSEQ multiplex PCR, the TCRdb table keeps only in-frame clones and is missing some. This table holds some 110,000 clones, nearly 85% found once. Sequenced material: PBMCs. Receptor source: a man aged 18 to 29 in good health and CMV-seronegative.

V is TRBV6-1 and J is TRBJ1-1; TRBD1 matches 7 bases. J gave up 0 bases and V 5 bases, and 3 bases lay outside the gene matches. The CDR3 is 14 amino acids. Germline V gene data show CDR1 as MNHNS and CDR2 as SASEGT. CDR3 coding DNA: TGTGCCAGCAGTTTAGGACAGGTGAACACTGAAGCTTTCTTT. It codes for CASSLGQVNTEAFF.

The DNA for the CDR3 is TGTGCCAGCAGTGAAGCACAGAATAGCAATCAGCCCCAGCATTTT. It translates to CASSEAQNSNQPQHF. J is TRBJ1-5 and V is TRBV6-1; D is undetermined. Germline V CDR1 and CDR2: MNHNS, SASEGT. The V and J ends lost 0 bases and 0 bases respectively, with 6 bases between them. This CDR3 spans 15 amino acids.

The rearrangement uses TRBV5-1 and TRBJ2-7; 10 bases match TRBD2. This CDR3 region has 15 residues. J lost 5 bases, V lost 4 bases, and 9 bases had no gene match. The germline gives CDR1 SGHRS, CDR2 YFSETQ. Here the CDR3 reads CASSPLAGGTHEQYF. CDR3 DNA sequence: TGCGCCAGCAGCCCATTAGCGGGAGGAACCCACGAGCAGTACTTC.

The chain combines TRBV19 with TRBJ1-2; D is unresolved. This CDR3 is 14 amino acids long. Germline lookup yields CDR1 LNHDA and CDR2 SQIVND (reference sequence). V was trimmed by 5 bases and J by 4 bases, leaving 14 bases between them. The CDR3 sequence is CASSSFGGGYGYTF. CDR3 bases: TGTGCCAGTAGTTCCTTTGGAGGCGGCTATGGCTACACCTTC.

In this sample, this clone turned up once. V and J are TRBV7-2 and TRBJ2-3; 9 bases are shared with TRBD1. The CDR3 has 14 amino acids. V lost 8 bases to trimming and J lost 2 bases; unmatched junction nucleotides: 5. Germline CDR1 SGHTA, CDR2 FQGNSA. For the CDR3, the DNA is TGTGCCAGCGCCCGGGACAGGGCCACAGATACGCAGTATTTT. Its translation: CASARDRATDTQYF.

This clone was seen just once. The chain uses TRBV6-1 and TRBJ1-5, with 9 nucleotides matching TRBD1. This CDR3 contains 17 residues. Losses at the gene ends were 4 bases for V and 3 bases for J; bases not matched to a gene: 10. Germline V gene data show CDR1 as MNHNS and CDR2 as SASEGT. The CDR3 sequence is CASSAPADRGINQPQHF. DNA for the CDR3: TGTGCCAGCAGTGCCCCGGCGGACAGGGGTATCAATCAGCCCCAGCATTTT.

V and J are TRBV7-3 and TRBJ1-2; D not certain. The CDR3 totals 14 residues. The V gene's germline CDR1 is SGHTA and CDR2 FQGTGA. Trimming pared 5 bases from V and 4 bases from J, leaving 14 bases between. The CDR3 sequence is CASSIPGVTYGYTF. The DNA for the CDR3 is TGTGCCAGCAGCATCCCCGGGGTGACCTATGGCTACACCTTC.

J is TRBJ2-7 and V is TRBV9; the D gene is possibly TRBD1 (6 bases). The germline V gene has CDR1 SGDLS and CDR2 YYNGEE. V was cut by 0 bases and J by 4 bases, with 14 bases left in between. The CDR3 is made up of 15 amino acids. CDR3 protein: CASSVGTGPRYEQYF. Here the CDR3 DNA reads TGTGCCAGCAGCGTAGGCACAGGGCCAAGGTACGAGCAGTACTTC.

V usage is TRBV7-9 and J usage is TRBJ2-4, with TRBD1 as a possible D gene (6 bases). Germline loops: CDR1 SEHNR, CDR2 FQNEAQ (reference sequence). The CDR3 sequence is 14 residues long. As DNA, the CDR3 is TGTTCCGGCAGCTTAGGCGGACAGAAAAACATTCAGTACTTC. Protein product: CSGSLGGQKNIQYF. The variable domain in full, completed from reference TRBV7-9 and TRBJ2-4, reads DTGVSQNPRHKITKRGQNVTFRCDPISEHNRLYWYRQTLGQGPEFLTYFQNEAQLEKSRLLSDRFSAERPKGSFSTLEIQRTEQGDSAMYLCSGSLGGQKNIQYFGAGTRLSVL.

The chain is built from TRBV11-3 and TRBJ2-2; the match to TRBD1 covers 8 bases. Trimming at V came to 0 bases and at J to 6 bases, leaving 12 bases not matched to a gene. Germline V gene sequence: CDR1 SGHNT, CDR2 YENEEA. The CDR3 extends over 18 amino acids. CDR3 region: CASSLDRMGAGGPGELFF. Here the CDR3 DNA reads TGTGCCAGCAGCTTAGATCGGATGGGGGCAGGGGGCCCCGGGGAGCTGTTTTTT.

The rearrangement links TRBV7-3 to TRBJ1-1; TRBD1 aligns across 12 bases. The CDR3 contains 14 residues. With 3 bases clipped from V and 7 bases from J, the junction kept 3 bases outside the gene matches. Per germline, CDR1 SGHTA and CDR2 FQGTGA. The CDR3 bases are TGTGCCAGCAGCTTGGGACAGGGGGCGGATGAAGCTTTCTTT. The encoded protein is CASSLGQGADEAFF.

This chain joins TRBV14 and TRBJ2-3; D is possibly TRBD2 (6 bases). The CDR3 contains 16 residues. The germline gives CDR1 SGHDN, CDR2 FVKESK. Trimming pared 3 bases from V and 2 bases from J, leaving 15 bases between. The CDR3 spells CASSHAGWGVTDTQYF. The CDR3 bases are TGTGCCAGCAGCCATGCCGGGTGGGGGGTCACAGATACGCAGTATTTT.

The V call is TRBV7-9, the J call TRBJ2-5, with TRBD1 matching 8 bases. V trimming: 7 bases; J trimming: 1 base; junction bases outside the gene matches: 20. This CDR3 is built from 19 residues. Germline loops: CDR1 SEHNR, CDR2 FQNEAQ (reference sequence). CDR3 residues: CASIGGRDRRGRPQETQYF. Written as DNA, the CDR3 is TGTGCCAGCATTGGGGGGCGGGACAGGAGAGGTCGGCCCCAAGAGACCCAGTACTTC.

Worth noting for this clone: One end of the junction varies from germline; a read error may be responsible. The gene calls are TRBV7-9 and TRBJ2-7, with 7 bases that match TRBD2. The germline V gene has CDR1 SEHNR and CDR2 FQNEAQ (reference sequence). There are 14 residues in the CDR3. The CDR3 region has the DNA TGTTCCAGCAGCTTAGCTCGCGGGAGCAACGAGCAGTACTTC. Translated: CSSSLARGSNEQYF.

The sample holds one count of this clone. The rearrangement joins TRBV2 to TRBJ2-4, with a possible D match to TRBD1 (6 bases). Germline V lookup: CDR1 SNHLY, CDR2 FYNNEI. The CDR3 runs to 13 residues. V lost 8 bases and J lost 3, with 11 bases in between. The CDR3 reads CASQGYDKNIQYF. DNA for the CDR3: TGTGCCAGCCAGGGGTATGACAAAAACATTCAGTACTTC.

This chain connects TRBV7-2 to TRBJ1-2, with TRBD1 matching 9 bases. The CDR3 spans 13 residues. V trimming: 6 bases; J trimming: 8 bases; junction bases outside the gene matches: 7. CDR1 and CDR2 (germline): SGHTA, FQGNSA. The CDR3 nucleotides read TGTGCCAGCAGACCGGGACAGGGTGGCGGCTACACCTTC. It encodes CASRPGQGGGYTF.

The chain employs TRBV5-8 and TRBJ1-4; a weak D match, TRBD1 (5 bases). Per the germline V gene, CDR1 is SGHTS and CDR2 is YDEGEE. The CDR3 length is 15 residues. Trimming cost V 4 bases and J 8 bases, with 18 bases left between them. The CDR3 coding sequence is TGTGCCAGCAGCCAGGGTGCCAGGGTGCGGGAAAAACTGTTTTTT. Its translation: CASSQGARVREKLFF.

The chain has TRBV27 and TRBJ2-7; 9 bases align to TRBD2. Per the germline V gene, CDR1 is MNHEY and CDR2 is SMNVEV (reference sequence). The CDR3 covers 15 residues. V was clipped by 2 bases and J by 7 bases; unmatched bases: 9. The CDR3 is CASSLGGLAMREQYF. The CDR3 region has the DNA TGTGCCAGCAGTTTAGGCGGACTAGCGATGAGGGAGCAGTACTTC.

This chain links TRBV29-1 with TRBJ2-1; 11 nucleotides agree with TRBD2. After removal of 6 bases from V and 0 bases from J, the junction contained 22 bases not matched to a gene. The CDR3 spans 21 residues. Germline CDR1 is SQVTM and CDR2 is ANQGSEA. The CDR3 bases are TGCAGCGTCCAAACCATCCTGCGGACTAGCGGGCCTAAGGGCTCCTACAATGAGCAGTTCTTC. Amino acids: CSVQTILRTSGPKGSYNEQFF.

The J gene is TRBJ1-2, the V gene TRBV29-1, with TRBD1 matching over 12 bases. V shed 6 bases and J 8 bases; nucleotides not matched to a gene: 7. Germline-derived CDR1 and CDR2 are SQVTM and ANQGSEA. The CDR3 extends over 13 amino acids. CDR3 residues: CSVPGQGAKGYTF. The CDR3 DNA is TGCAGCGTGCCGGGACAGGGGGCGAAAGGCTACACCTTC.

This clone was recorded once. The CDR3: CASSEEEEYNEQFF. As DNA, the CDR3 is TGTGCCAGCAGTGAAGAGGAGGAGTACAATGAGCAGTTCTTC. The V and J genes are TRBV6-1 and TRBJ2-1; D is possibly TRBD2 (5 bases). This CDR3 contains 14 residues. Trimming stripped 1 base from V and 4 bases from J, with 8 bases between. CDR1 is MNHNS and CDR2 is SASEGT in the germline V gene.

This clone has only a few counts. This chain links TRBV5-5 with TRBJ2-5, with TRBD2 matching over 9 bases. CDR1 is SGHKS and CDR2 is YYEKEE in the germline V gene (reference sequence). After removal of 3 bases from V and 3 bases from J, the junction contained 6 bases not matched to a gene. The CDR3 spans 15 residues. CDR3 residues: CASSWGTSSKETQYF. In nucleotides, the CDR3 is TGTGCCAGCAGCTGGGGGACTAGCAGTAAAGAGACCCAGTACTTC. Full variable domain (remainder filled in from reference TRBV5-5 and TRBJ2-5): DAGVTQSPTHLIKTRGQQVTLRCSPISGHKSVSWYQQVLGQGPQFIFQYYEKEERGRGNFPDRFSARQFPNYSSELNVNALLLGDSALYLCASSWGTSSKETQYFGPGTRLLVL.

The J gene is TRBJ1-2, the V gene TRBV11-2, with no clear D. Trimming removed 3 bases at V and 2 bases at J, with 7 bases between. The CDR3 covers 13 residues. Germline CDR1 reads SGHAT; CDR2 reads FQNNGV. The CDR3 DNA sequence: TGTGCCAGCAGCTTTATCCGGAACTATGGCTACACCTTC. This encodes CASSFIRNYGYTF.

The chain is built from TRBV7-2 and TRBJ1-2; 8 bases are a match to TRBD1. CDR3 size: 13 residues. With V trimmed by 5 bases and J by 6 bases, 5 bases remained unmatched. The germline gives CDR1 SGHTA, CDR2 FQGNSA. The CDR3 coding sequence is TGTGCCAGCAGCCTCCGGGACAGGAATGGCTACACCTTC. This encodes CASSLRDRNGYTF. The full variable domain, in which reference TRBV7-2 and TRBJ1-2 provide the parts outside the CDR3, is GAGVSQSPSNKVTEKGKDVELRCDPISGHTALYWYRQSLGQGLEFLIYFQGNSAPDKSGLPSDRFSAERTGGSVSTLTIQRTQQEDSAVYLCASSLRDRNGYTFGSGTRLTVV.

The chain uses TRBV7-9 and TRBJ2-7, with TRBD1 as a possible D gene (6 bases). From germline, CDR1 is SEHNR and CDR2 FQNEAQ (reference sequence). This CDR3 is 14 amino acids long. Between the trimmed V and J ends, which lost 2 bases and 1 base, there was a span of 9 bases. The CDR3 spells CASSLQGSSYEQYF. The CDR3 DNA reads TGTGCCAGCAGCTTACAGGGGTCGTCCTACGAGCAGTACTTC.

This clone was seen more than once but under ten times. The chain is built from TRBV30 and TRBJ1-4, with 10 bases that match TRBD1. Germline V CDR1 and CDR2: GTSNPN, SVGIG (reference sequence). The ends lost 3 bases at V and 8 bases at J; junction bases unmatched: 6. The CDR3 length is 14 residues. CDR3 DNA: TGTGCCTGGAGCCCCGGACAGGGGGAAGAAAAACTGTTTTTT. This codes for CAWSPGQGEEKLFF.

In regard to this clone: The sample contains more than one DNA sequence encoding this CDR3. The chain employs TRBV5-6 and TRBJ1-1; D gene ambiguous. CDR3 size: 14 residues. Germline-derived CDR1 and CDR2 are SGHDT and YYEEEE. The V end lost 5 bases, the J end lost 2 bases, and 13 bases lay between the germline ends. The CDR3 loop reads CASSIDGLNTEAFF. Written as DNA, the CDR3 is TGTGCCAGCAGTATTGACGGACTCAACACTGAAGCTTTCTTT.

The chain carries TRBV5-1 and TRBJ2-7, with 11 bases fitting TRBD2. The CDR3 contains 15 residues. The V and J ends lost 4 bases and 2 bases, in that order; junction bases with no gene match: 5. Germline V lookup: CDR1 SGHRS, CDR2 YFSETQ. The CDR3 spells CASSPGTSGTYEQYF. CDR3 sequence (DNA): TGCGCCAGCAGCCCTGGGACTAGCGGCACCTACGAGCAGTACTTC.